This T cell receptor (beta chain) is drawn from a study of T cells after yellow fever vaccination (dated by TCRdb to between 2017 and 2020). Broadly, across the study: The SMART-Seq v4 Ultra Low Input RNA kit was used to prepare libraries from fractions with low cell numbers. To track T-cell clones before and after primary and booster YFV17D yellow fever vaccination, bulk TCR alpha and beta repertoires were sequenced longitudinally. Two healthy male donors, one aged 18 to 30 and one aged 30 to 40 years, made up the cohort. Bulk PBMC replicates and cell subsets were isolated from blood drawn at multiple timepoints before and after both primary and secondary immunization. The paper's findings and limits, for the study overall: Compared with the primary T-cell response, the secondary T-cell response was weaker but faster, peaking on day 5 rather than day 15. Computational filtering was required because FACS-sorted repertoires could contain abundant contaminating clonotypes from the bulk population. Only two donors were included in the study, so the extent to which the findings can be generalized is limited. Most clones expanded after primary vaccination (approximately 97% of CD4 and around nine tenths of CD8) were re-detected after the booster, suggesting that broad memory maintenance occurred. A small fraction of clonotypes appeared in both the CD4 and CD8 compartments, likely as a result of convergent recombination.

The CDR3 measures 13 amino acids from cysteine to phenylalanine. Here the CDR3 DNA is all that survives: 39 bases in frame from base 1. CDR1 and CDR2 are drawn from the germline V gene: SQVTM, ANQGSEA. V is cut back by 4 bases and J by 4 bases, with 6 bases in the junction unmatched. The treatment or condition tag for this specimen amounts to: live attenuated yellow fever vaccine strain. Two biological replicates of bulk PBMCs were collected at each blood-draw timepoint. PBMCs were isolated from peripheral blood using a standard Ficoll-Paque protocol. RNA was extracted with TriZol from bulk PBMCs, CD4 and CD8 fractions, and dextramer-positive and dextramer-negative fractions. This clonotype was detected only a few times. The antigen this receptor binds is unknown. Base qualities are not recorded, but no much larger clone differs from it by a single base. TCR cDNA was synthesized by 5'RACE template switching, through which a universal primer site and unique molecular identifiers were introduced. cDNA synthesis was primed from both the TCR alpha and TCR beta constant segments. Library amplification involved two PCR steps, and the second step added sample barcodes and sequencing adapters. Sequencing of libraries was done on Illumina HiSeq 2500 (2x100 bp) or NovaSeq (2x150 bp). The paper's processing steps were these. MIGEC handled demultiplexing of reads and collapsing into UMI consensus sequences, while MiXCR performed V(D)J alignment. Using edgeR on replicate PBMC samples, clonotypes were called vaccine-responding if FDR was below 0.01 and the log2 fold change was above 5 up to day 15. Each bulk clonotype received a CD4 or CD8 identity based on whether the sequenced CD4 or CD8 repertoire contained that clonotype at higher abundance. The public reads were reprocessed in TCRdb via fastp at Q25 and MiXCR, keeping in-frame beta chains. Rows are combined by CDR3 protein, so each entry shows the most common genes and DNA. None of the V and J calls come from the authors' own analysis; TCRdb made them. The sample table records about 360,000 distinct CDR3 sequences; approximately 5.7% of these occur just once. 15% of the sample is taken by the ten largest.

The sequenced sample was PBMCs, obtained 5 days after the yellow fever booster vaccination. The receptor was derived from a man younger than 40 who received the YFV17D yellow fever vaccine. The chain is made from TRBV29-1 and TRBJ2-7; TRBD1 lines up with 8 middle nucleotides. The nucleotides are TGCAGCGTTGTTGGGGACAGGACTTACGAGCAGTACTTC. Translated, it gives CSVVGDRTYEQYF.